This TCR beta chain was identified during a study of blood T cell repertoires in COVID-19 (dated by TCRdb to the early 2020s). About the study as a whole: Samples covering the acute and convalescent phases of COVID-19 were provided by collaborators in the United States, Italy and Spain. The prospective study material was composed of cDNA or gDNA derived from T cells, B-cell-depleted T cells, or PBMCs. Deeply sampled blood TCRbeta repertoires from subjects exposed to, actively infected with, or recovered from COVID-19 were included in the dataset. The repertoires were made available in a free public database intended to serve as a resource for research on the immune response to SARS-CoV-2. Samples came from the ongoing ImmuneRACE study (first 160 participants) plus 1,254 subjects from 6 global collaborators. Sample metadata almost always included a de-identified subject ID, COVID-19 status, age in years and sex. Where HLA class I and class II types were available, the types were taken from metadata supplied by the sample provider, not from assay-based typing. On the study overall, not on this receptor specifically: The amount of clinical and demographic metadata varied by source and participant and was provided uncurated.

Details on this clone: What this receptor recognizes is not known. No much larger clone exists at a distance of one base, and base qualities are not known.

The CDR3 holds 14 amino acids from the cysteine to the phenylalanine. This entry keeps only the CDR3 DNA: 42 bases, framed from base 1. Germline trimming amounts to 3 bases on V and 6 bases on J, with 2 as the count of junction bases outside the gene matches. The germline V gene supplies CDR1 SGHDT and CDR2 YYEEEE. Collaborating institutions collected whole blood in K2EDTA tubes following their own protocols. For TCRbeta analysis, collaborators shipped samples in one of three forms: frozen whole blood, isolated PBMCs, or DNA extracted from either of those sample types. The immunoSEQ Assay, a bias-controlled multiplex PCR, was used to amplify TCRbeta CDR3 regions from genomic DNA. The source study handled its data this way. Within the assay, amplification of reference gene primers was used to estimate how many nucleated cells each sample contained. To quantify the absolute abundance of each unique TCRbeta CDR3 rearrangement, sequence reads were collapsed and filtered. Productive Simpson clonality was computed per sample as the square root of Simpson's diversity index over productive rearrangements. Here the immuneACCESS table is served through TCRdb, limited to in-frame sequences with V and J called. Missing clones are a known gap in these copies; in checked studies unresolved V genes cover under half, and the rest lacks a known reason. Clone size and V and J calls were adopted from that table, with D and trimming inferred from the DNA. This sample is represented by about 110,000 clones; 75% to 95% of them were singletons. The top ten constitute roughly 1.2% of the sample.

The sequenced sample consisted of peripheral blood. This TCR came from a woman aged 25-40 years with acute or convalescent COVID-19. The sequence links TRBV5-6 to TRBJ1-6, and TRBD1 aligns with 8 junction nucleotides. The CDR3 region: CASSWDRINSPLHF. The nucleotide sequence is TGTGCCAGCAGCTGGGACAGGATTAATTCACCCCTCCACTTT.